The clone carrying this T cell receptor (beta chain) occurred a few times. No antigen is known for it. TCRdb re-analysed the 5' RACE reads in MiXCR, keeping a single row per CDR3 protein. The table lists under 350,000 distinct CDR3 sequences, roughly 3.9% of them singletons, with around 23% in the top ten. The sample is drawn from a study of T cells after yellow fever vaccination. Study as a whole: Low-cell-number fractions underwent preparation using SMART-Seq v4 Ultra Low Input. General study results and limits: A small share of clonotypes appeared in both CD4 and CD8 compartments.

The source material was PBMCs, sampled 5 days after the yellow fever booster vaccination. This clonotype was obtained from a man aged 18 to 30 who received the YFV17D yellow fever vaccine.

CDR3 in DNA: TGCAGTGCCACAAGTCAAGAGACCCAGTACTTC. This gives the protein CSATSQETQYF. The chain joins TRBV20-1 to TRBJ2-5; D is unclear. CDR3 length: 11 residues. Trimming removed 6 bases at V and 2 bases at J, with 7 bases between. CDR1 DFQATT and CDR2 SNEGSKA come from the germline V gene (reference sequence).